This T cell receptor beta chain originates from a study of T-cell memory formation after mild COVID-19. One entry per CDR3 protein results from TCRdb running MiXCR on the 5' RACE reads. The sample holds roughly 410,000 distinct CDR3 sequences, 20% to 25% seen once. V was clipped by 4 bases and J by 3 bases, with 15 bases between them. This CDR3 is 16 amino acids long. Germline CDR1 is SGHNT and CDR2 is YENEEA. Input material: PBMCs or a T cell subset sorted from them (not recorded which). The chain joins TRBV11-3 to TRBJ2-2; D perhaps matches TRBD2 (6 bases). This TCR derives from an adult woman who had mild COVID-19 (a few samples of this study predate the infection). Cell type and time point are not known. The CDR3 loop reads CASSSVGGTYTGELFF. The CDR3 DNA follows: TGTGCCAGCAGCTCCGTCGGCGGGACTTACACCGGGGAGCTGTTTTTT.